This paragraph reports one T cell receptor beta chain. The CDR3 extends over 14 amino acids. Per germline, CDR1 MNHNS and CDR2 SASEGT. Between the trimmed V and J ends, which lost 7 bases and 3 bases, there was a span of 15 bases. This record belongs to a study of cytomegalovirus exposure and HLA in healthy donors. The PCR ran on 60 Vbeta and 13 Jbeta primers. Repertoires were generated with immunoSEQ multiplex PCR, while TCRdb's copy carries only in-frame clones and drops some. The sample lists more than 150,000 clones, roughly 82% seen once, with under 8.5% in the top ten. The clonotype comes from a woman in her 50s in good health and CMV-seropositive. The chain combines TRBV6-1 with TRBJ1-2; no clear D gene. Input material: PBMCs. The CDR3: CASILALRDYGYTF. CDR3 coding DNA: TGTGCCAGCATCCTGGCCCTGCGGGACTATGGCTACACCTTC.